This record looks at one TCR beta chain sequence and its context. The junction had 2 bases not matched to a gene; V was cut back by 0 bases and J by 10 bases. The germline V gene encodes CDR1 SGHRS and CDR2 YFSETQ. The CDR3 consists of 13 residues. The source of the sample is a study of control samples from healthy donors and cancer patients. Some clones are missing from TCRdb's copy, which holds only in-frame ones; the method was immunoSEQ multiplex PCR. The table lists 75,000 to 100,000 clones, around 88% of them singletons. The receptor was isolated from a man between 25 and 39 years old in good health. The V call is TRBV5-1, the J call TRBJ2-4; 9 bases align to TRBD1. The sample comprised blood. As DNA, the CDR3 is TGCGCCAGCAGCTTGGAGGGACAGGGAATTCAGTACTTC. It codes for CASSLEGQGIQYF.